The 8 T cell receptor beta chains in this list originate from one sample, sequenced in a study of blood T cell repertoires in COVID-19. The table came from immunoSEQ multiplex PCR; TCRdb's copy has only in-frame clones and leaves some out. The sample lists approximately 500,000 clones; about 89% were seen once. Sequenced: peripheral blood. The receptors derive from a woman in her 50s with COVID-19, enrolled during active disease.

Turning to this clone: In the same sample, other DNA sequences code for this CDR3. The gene calls are TRBV9 and TRBJ1-1; perhaps TRBD1 as D (5 bases). Trimming stripped 0 bases from V and 5 bases from J, with 11 bases between. The CDR3 totals 14 residues. CDR1 and CDR2 from the germline V gene are SGDLS and YYNGEE. CDR3 nucleotide sequence: TGTGCCAGCAGCGTAGCGACGGGGGGGACTGAAGCTTTCTTT. The encoded protein is CASSVATGGTEAFF.

V gene TRBV28 combines with J gene TRBJ2-1; D is perhaps TRBD1 (5 bases). The V and J ends lost 4 bases and 4 bases respectively, with 14 bases between them. CDR1 is MDHEN, CDR2 SYDVKM, per germline. This CDR3 contains 15 residues. Written as DNA, the CDR3 is TGTGCCAGCAGTTACAGGTCTCCAACTTACAATGAGCAGTTCTTC. It specifies CASSYRSPTYNEQFF.

This sequence joins TRBV3-1 (or the pseudogene TRBV3-2) and TRBJ2-7; D unresolved. The CDR3 is 12 amino acids. Germline V gene sequence: CDR1 LGHDT, CDR2 YNNKEL (reference sequence). V shed 0 bases and J shed 4 bases, with 4 bases lying between them. CDR3 in amino acids: CASSQDKYEQYF. The CDR3 DNA reads TGTGCCAGCAGCCAAGATAAATACGAGCAGTACTTC.

This clone was seen just once. This chain connects TRBV7-7 to TRBJ2-1; 12 bases align to TRBD1. J was trimmed by 8 bases and V by 2 bases; bases with no gene match: 7. The CDR3 has 16 amino acids. Germline loops: CDR1 SSHAT, CDR2 FNYEAQ (reference sequence). This CDR3 is CASSLLGTGGSDEQFF. CDR3 bases: TGTGCCAGCAGCTTATTAGGGACAGGGGGCTCGGATGAGCAGTTCTTC.

There are a few counts of this clone. This CDR3 reads CASSPDRHQPQHF. DNA for the CDR3: TGCGCCAGCAGCCCGGACAGGCATCAGCCCCAGCATTTT. V gene TRBV5-1 combines with J gene TRBJ1-5, with TRBD1 identical over 7 bases. Germline-derived CDR1 and CDR2 are SGHRS and YFSETQ. Unmatched junction bases numbered 3, after V lost 4 bases and J lost 5 bases. The CDR3 has 13 amino acids.

The chain carries TRBV5-1 and TRBJ2-1, with TRBD2 identical over 15 bases. The CDR3 length is 16 residues. J lost 4 bases, V lost 4 bases, and 3 bases had no gene match. Germline V gene sequence: CDR1 SGHRS, CDR2 YFSETQ. In DNA form, the CDR3 reads TGCGCCAGCAGCCCGGGGACTAGCGGGGGGTACAATGAGCAGTTCTTC. It yields the protein CASSPGTSGGYNEQFF.

The chain links TRBV3-1 (or the pseudogene TRBV3-2) to TRBJ1-2; D gene uncertain. CDR1 LGHDT and CDR2 YNNKEL come from the germline V gene (reference sequence). Between the trimmed V and J ends, which lost 4 bases and 0 bases, there was a span of 9 bases. CDR3 size: 14 residues. CDR3 DNA sequence: TGTGCCAGCAGCCTTCGTACGGCTAACTATGGCTACACCTTC. This gives the protein CASSLRTANYGYTF.

V and J are TRBV9 and TRBJ1-2; D is possibly TRBD1 (5 bases). Germline lookup yields CDR1 SGDLS and CDR2 YYNGEE. V was clipped by 0 bases and J by 2 bases, with 8 bases between them. The CDR3 has 14 residues. The CDR3 region is CASSVAAGNYGYTF. In nucleotides, the CDR3 is TGTGCCAGCAGCGTAGCTGCAGGGAACTATGGCTACACCTTC. Combining the CDR3 with reference TRBV9 and TRBJ1-2 gives the whole variable domain DSGVTQTPKHLITATGQRVTLRCSPRSGDLSVYWYQQSLDQGLQFLIQYYNGEERAKGNILERFSAQQFPDLHSELNLSSLELGDSALYFCASSVAAGNYGYTFGSGTRLTVV.